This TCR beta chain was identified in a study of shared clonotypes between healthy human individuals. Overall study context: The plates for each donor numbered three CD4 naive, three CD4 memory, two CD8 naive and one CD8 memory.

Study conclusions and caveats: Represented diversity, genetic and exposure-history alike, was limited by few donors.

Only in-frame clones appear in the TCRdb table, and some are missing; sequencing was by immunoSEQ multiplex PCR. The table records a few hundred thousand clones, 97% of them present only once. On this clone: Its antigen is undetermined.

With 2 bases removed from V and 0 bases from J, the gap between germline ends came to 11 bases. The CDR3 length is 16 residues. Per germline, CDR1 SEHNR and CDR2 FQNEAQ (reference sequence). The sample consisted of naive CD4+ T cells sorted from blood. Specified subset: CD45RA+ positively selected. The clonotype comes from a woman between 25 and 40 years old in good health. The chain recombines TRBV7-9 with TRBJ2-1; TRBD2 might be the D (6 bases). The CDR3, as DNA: TGTGCCAGCAGCTTACTCGCGGGGAACTCCTACAATGAGCAGTTCTTC. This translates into CASSLLAGNSYNEQFF.